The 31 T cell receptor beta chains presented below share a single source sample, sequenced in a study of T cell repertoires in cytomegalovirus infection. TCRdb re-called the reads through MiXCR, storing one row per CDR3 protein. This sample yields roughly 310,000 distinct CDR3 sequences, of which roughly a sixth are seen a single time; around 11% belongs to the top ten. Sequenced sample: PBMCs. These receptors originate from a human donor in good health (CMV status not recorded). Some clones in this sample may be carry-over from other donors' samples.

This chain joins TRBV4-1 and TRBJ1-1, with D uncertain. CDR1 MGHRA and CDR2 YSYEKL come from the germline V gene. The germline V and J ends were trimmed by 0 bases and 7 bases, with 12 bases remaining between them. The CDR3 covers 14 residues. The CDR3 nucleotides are TGCGCCAGCAGCCAAGATTCTTCCGTCAGTGAAGCTTTCTTT. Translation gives CASSQDSSVSEAFF.

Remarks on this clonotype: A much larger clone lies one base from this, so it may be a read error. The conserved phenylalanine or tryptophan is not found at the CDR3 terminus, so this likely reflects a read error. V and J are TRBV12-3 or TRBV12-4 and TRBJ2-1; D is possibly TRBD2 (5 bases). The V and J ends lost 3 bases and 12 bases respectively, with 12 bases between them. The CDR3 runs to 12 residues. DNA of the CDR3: TGTGCCAGCAGTTTGGTGGGGAGCAGGCAGTTCCTC. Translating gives CASSLVGSRQFL.

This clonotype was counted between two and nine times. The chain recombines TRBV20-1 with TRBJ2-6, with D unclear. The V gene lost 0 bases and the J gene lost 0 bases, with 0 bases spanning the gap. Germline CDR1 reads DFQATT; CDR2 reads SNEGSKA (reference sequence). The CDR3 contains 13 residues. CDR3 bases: TGCAGTGCTAGAGACTCTGGGGCCAACGTCCTGACTTTC. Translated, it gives CSARDSGANVLTF.

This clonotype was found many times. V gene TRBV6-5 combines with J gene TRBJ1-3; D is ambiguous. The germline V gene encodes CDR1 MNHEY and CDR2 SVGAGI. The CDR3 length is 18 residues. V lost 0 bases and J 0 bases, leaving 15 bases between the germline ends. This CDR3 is CASSYSRDPSHSGNTIYF. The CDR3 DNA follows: TGTGCCAGCAGTTACTCAAGGGATCCGAGTCACTCTGGAAACACCATATATTTT.

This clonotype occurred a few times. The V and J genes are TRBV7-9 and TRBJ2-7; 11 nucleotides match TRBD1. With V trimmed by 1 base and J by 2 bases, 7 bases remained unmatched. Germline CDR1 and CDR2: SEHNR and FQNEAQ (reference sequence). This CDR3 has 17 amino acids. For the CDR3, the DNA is TGTGCCAGCAGCTTAGATCCGGGACAGGGGGGGACCTACGAGCAGTACTTC. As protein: CASSLDPGQGGTYEQYF.

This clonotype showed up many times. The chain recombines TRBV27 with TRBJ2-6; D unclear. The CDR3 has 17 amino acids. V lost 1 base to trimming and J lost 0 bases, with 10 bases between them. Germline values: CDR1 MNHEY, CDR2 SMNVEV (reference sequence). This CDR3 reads CASSLFWRDSGANVLTF. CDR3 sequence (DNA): TGTGCCAGCAGTTTATTCTGGAGAGACTCTGGGGCCAACGTCCTGACTTTC.

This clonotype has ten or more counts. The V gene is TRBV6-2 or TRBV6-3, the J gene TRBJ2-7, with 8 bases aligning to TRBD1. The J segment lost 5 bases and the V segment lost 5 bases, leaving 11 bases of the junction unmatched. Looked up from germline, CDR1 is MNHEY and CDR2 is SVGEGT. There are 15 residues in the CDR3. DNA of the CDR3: TGTGCCAGCAGTCACCTGGGACAGGCGGGGAACGAGCAGTACTTC. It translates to CASSHLGQAGNEQYF.

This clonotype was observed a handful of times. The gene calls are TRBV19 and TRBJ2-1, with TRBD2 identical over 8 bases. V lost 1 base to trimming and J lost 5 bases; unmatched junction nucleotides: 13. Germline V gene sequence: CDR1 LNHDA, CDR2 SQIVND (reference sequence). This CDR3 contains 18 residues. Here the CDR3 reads CASSIAPPGTRIHNEQFF. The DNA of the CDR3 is TGTGCCAGTAGTATAGCCCCCCCCGGGACTAGAATCCACAATGAGCAGTTCTTC.

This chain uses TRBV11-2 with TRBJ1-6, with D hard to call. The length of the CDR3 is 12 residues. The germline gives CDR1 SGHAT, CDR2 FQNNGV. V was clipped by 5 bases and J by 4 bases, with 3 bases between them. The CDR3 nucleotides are TGTGCCAGCAGCGAGTATAATTCACCCCTCCACTTT. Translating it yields CASSEYNSPLHF. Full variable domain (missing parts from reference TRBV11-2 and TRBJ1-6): EAGVAQSPRYKIIEKRQSVAFWCNPISGHATLYWYQQILGQGPKLLIQFQNNGVVDDSQLPKDRFSAERLKGVDSTLKIQPAKLEDSAVYLCASSEYNSPLHFGNGTRLTVT.

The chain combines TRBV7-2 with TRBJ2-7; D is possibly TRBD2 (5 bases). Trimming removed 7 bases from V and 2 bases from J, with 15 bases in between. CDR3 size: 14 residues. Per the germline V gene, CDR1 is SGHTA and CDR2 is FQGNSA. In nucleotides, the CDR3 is TGTGCCAGCAATCTAGCAATATCTCCCTACGAGCAGTACTTC. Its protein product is CASNLAISPYEQYF.

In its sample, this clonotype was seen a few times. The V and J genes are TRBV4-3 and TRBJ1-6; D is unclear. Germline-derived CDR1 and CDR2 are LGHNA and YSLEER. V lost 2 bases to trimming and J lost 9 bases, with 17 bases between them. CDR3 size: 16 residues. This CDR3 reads CASSQNPGPLLSPLHF. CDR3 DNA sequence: TGCGCCAGCAGCCAAAATCCCGGGCCACTTCTTTCACCCCTCCACTTT.

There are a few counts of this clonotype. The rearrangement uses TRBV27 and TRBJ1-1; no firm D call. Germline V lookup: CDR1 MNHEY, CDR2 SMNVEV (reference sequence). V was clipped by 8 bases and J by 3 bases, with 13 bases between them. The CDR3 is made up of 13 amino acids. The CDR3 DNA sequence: TGTGCCAGCGGAAGCTGGGGATACACTGAAGCTTTCTTT. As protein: CASGSWGYTEAFF.

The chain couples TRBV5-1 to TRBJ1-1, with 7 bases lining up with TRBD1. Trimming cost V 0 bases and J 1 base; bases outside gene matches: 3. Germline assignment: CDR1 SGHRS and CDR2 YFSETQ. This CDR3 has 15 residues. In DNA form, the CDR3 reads TGCGCCAGCAGCTTGGGTCCAGGGGGGAACACTGAAGCTTTCTTT. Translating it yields CASSLGPGGNTEAFF.

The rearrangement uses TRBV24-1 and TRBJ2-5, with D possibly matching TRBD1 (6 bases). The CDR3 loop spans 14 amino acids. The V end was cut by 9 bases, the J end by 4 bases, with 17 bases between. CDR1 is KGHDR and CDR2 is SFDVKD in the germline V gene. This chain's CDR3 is CATGRTENRETQYF. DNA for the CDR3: TGTGCCACCGGACGGACAGAGAATAGAGAGACCCAGTACTTC.

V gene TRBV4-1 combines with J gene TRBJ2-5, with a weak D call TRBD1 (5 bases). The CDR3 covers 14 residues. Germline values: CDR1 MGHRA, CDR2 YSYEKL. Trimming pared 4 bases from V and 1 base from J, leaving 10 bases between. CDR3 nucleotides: TGCGCCAGCAGCCGAGTGACAGTCCAAGAGACCCAGTACTTC. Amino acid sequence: CASSRVTVQETQYF.

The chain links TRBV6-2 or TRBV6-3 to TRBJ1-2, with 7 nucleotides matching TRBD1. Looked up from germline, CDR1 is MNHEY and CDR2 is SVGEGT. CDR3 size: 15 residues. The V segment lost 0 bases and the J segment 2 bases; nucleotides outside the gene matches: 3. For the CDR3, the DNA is TGTGCCAGCAGTTACTCGGGACAGACCAACTATGGCTACACCTTC. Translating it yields CASSYSGQTNYGYTF.

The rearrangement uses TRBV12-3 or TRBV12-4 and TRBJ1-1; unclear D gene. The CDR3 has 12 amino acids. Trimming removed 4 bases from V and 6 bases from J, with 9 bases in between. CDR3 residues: CASSSYPAEAFF. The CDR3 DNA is TGTGCCAGCAGTTCTTATCCCGCTGAAGCTTTCTTT.

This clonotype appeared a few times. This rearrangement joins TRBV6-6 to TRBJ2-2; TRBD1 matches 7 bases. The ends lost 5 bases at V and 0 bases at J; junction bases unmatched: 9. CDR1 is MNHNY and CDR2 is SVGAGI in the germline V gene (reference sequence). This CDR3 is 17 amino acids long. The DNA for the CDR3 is TGTGCCAGCAGTCAAGAGGGGGCAGGGACGAACACCGGGGAGCTGTTTTTT. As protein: CASSQEGAGTNTGELFF.

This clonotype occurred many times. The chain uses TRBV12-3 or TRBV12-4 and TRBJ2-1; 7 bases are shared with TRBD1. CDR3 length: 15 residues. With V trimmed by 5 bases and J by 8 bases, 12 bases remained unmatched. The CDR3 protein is CASSNRDSKVYEQFF. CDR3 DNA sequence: TGTGCCAGCAGTAACCGGGACAGTAAAGTTTATGAGCAGTTCTTC.

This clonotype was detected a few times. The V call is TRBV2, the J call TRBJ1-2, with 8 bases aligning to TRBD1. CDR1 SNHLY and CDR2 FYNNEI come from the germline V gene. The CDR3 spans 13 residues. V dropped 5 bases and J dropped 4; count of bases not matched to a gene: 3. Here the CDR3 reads CASSSDRAYGYTF. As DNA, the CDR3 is TGTGCCAGCAGTTCGGACAGGGCCTATGGCTACACCTTC.

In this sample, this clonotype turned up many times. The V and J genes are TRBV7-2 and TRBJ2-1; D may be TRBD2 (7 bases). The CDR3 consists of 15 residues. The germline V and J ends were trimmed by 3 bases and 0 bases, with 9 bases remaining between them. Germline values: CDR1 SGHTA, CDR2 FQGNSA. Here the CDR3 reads CASSFRGASYNEQFF. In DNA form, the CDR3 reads TGTGCCAGCAGCTTCCGGGGGGCCTCCTACAATGAGCAGTTCTTC.

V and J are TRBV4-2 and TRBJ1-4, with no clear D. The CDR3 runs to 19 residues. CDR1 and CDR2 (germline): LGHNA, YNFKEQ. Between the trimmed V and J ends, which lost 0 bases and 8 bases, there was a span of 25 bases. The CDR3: CASSQDLLTPADFEEKLFF. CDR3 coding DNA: TGTGCCAGCAGCCAAGATCTTCTCACACCCGCGGATTTTGAGGAAAAACTGTTTTTT.

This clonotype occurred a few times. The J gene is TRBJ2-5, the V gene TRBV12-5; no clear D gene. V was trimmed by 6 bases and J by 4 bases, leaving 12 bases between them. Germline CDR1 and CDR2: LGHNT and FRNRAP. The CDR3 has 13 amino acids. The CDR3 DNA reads TGTGCTAGTGGGTCAACAGTGGGAGAGACCCAGTACTTC. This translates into CASGSTVGETQYF. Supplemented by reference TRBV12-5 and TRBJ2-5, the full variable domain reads DARVTQTPRHKVTEMGQEVTMRCQPILGHNTVFWYRQTMMQGLELLAYFRNRAPLDDSGMPKDRFSAEMPDATLATLKIQPSEPRDSAVYFCASGSTVGETQYFGPGTRLLVL.

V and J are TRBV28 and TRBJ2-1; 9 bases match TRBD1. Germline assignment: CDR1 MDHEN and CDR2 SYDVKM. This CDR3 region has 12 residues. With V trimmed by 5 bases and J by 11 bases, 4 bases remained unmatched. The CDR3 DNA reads TGTGCCAGCAGTAACACAGGGGGCAAGCAGTTCTTC. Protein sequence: CASSNTGGKQFF.

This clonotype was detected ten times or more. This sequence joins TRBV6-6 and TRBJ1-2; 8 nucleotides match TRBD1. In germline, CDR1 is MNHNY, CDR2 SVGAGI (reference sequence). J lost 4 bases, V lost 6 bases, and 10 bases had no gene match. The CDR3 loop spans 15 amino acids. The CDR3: CASSQDRGRGYGYTF. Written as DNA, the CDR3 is TGTGCCAGCAGCCAAGACAGGGGCCGAGGCTATGGCTACACCTTC.

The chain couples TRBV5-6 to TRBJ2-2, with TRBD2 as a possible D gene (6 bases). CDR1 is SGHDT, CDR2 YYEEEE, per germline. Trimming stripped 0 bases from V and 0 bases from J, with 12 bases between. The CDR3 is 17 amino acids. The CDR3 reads CASSLEGRGANTGELFF. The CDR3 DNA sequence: TGTGCCAGCAGCTTGGAAGGACGCGGGGCGAACACCGGGGAGCTGTTTTTT.

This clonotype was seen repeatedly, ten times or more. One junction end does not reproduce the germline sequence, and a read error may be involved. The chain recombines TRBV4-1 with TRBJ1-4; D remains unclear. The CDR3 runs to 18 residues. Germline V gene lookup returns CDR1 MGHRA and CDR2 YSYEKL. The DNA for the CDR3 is TGCGCCAGCAGTCAAGGACGGAGAGCGTCTGCAACTAATGAAAAACTGTTTTTT. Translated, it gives CASSQGRRASATNEKLFF.

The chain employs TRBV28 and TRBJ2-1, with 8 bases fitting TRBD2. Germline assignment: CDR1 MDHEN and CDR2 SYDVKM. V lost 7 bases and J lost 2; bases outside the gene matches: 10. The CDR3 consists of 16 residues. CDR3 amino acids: CASTPPRGGPYNEQFF. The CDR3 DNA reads TGTGCCAGCACACCGCCCCGGGGGGGCCCCTACAATGAGCAGTTCTTC.

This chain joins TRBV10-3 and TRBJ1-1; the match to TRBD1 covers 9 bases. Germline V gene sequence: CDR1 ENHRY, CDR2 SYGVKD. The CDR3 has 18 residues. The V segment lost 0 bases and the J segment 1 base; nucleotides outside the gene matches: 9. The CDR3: CAISESTTGDRANTEAFF. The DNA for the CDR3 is TGTGCCATCAGTGAGTCTACTACCGGGGACAGGGCGAACACTGAAGCTTTCTTT.

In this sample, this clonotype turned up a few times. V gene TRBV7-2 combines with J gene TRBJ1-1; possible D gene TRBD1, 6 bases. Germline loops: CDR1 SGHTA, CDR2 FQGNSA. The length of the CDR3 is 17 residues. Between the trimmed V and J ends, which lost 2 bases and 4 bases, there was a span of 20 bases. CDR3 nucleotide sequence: TGTGCCAGCAGCTTAACACCAAACAGGGTCGGTTTCACTGAAGCTTTCTTT. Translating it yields CASSLTPNRVGFTEAFF.

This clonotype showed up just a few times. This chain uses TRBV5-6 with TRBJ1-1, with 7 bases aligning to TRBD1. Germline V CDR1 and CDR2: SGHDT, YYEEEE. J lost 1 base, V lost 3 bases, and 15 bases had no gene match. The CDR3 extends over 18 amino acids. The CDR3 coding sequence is TGTGCCAGCAGCTCTCCTCTACGACAGGGACATCCGAACACTGAAGCTTTCTTT. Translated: CASSSPLRQGHPNTEAFF.